The 16 T cell receptor beta chains presented below share a single source sample, sequenced in a study of Ad26.COV2.S vaccination and SARS-CoV-2 variants. Sample treatment: approximately 18 received Ad26.COV2.S at low or high dose, single or two shots; roughly 5 received placebo; per-sample allocation not given. Collection of samples fell on day 63 after the first vaccine or placebo injection. The method was immunoSEQ multiplex PCR; TCRdb's version includes in-frame clones alone and lacks a portion of them. The data hold about 450,000 clones, with 80% to 90% observed a single time. Sample: peripheral blood, taken in a trial of Ad26.COV2.S vaccine versus placebo. Every receptor here comes from a person aged 18-65 years who received the Ad26.COV2.S COVID-19 vaccine or a placebo.

The genes are TRBV4-2 and TRBJ1-1, with no clear D. This CDR3 region has 15 residues. Germline CDR1 and CDR2: LGHNA and YNFKEQ. V was clipped by 3 bases and J by 5 bases, with 16 bases between them. CDR3 sequence reads: CASSQYNTPRTEAFF. CDR3 nucleotides: TGTGCCAGCAGCCAGTATAACACCCCTAGGACTGAAGCTTTCTTT.

This chain joins TRBV5-1 and TRBJ1-1; tentatively, D is TRBD1 (5 bases). V was clipped by 2 bases and J by 1 base, with 9 bases between them. Germline assignment: CDR1 SGHRS and CDR2 YFSETQ. The CDR3 covers 14 residues. Written as DNA, the CDR3 is TGCGCCAGCAGCTTCGTGGGGGGGAACACTGAAGCTTTCTTT. Amino acid sequence: CASSFVGGNTEAFF. The whole variable domain, remainder taken from reference TRBV5-1 and TRBJ1-1, is KAGVTQTPRYLIKTRGQQVTLSCSPISGHRSVSWYQQTPGQGLQFLFEYFSETQRNKGNFPGRFSGRQFSNSRSEMNVSTLELGDSALYLCASSFVGGNTEAFFGQGTRLTVV.

This chain connects TRBV7-2 to TRBJ1-5; D unresolved. Germline assignment: CDR1 SGHTA and CDR2 FQGNSA. The CDR3 covers 18 residues. With 5 bases removed from V and 6 bases from J, the gap between germline ends came to 26 bases. CDR3 nucleotides: TGTGCCAGCAGCACAAGGGCCAGCGAAGGGTGGCGAGGTCAGCCCCAGCATTTT. This gives the protein CASSTRASEGWRGQPQHF.

The V and J genes are TRBV4-3 and TRBJ2-3; D remains unclear. The CDR3 length is 13 residues. Germline V gene sequence: CDR1 LGHNA, CDR2 YSLEER. Trimming cost V 1 base and J 3 bases, with 5 bases left between them. This CDR3 reads CASSQGWTDTQYF. The CDR3 bases are TGCGCCAGCAGCCAAGGATGGACAGATACGCAGTATTTT.

The chain uses TRBV11-2 and TRBJ1-2; TRBD1 is a possible D gene (6 bases). Trimming took 5 bases from V and 4 from J, leaving 14 bases between them. CDR1 is SGHAT, CDR2 FQNNGV, per germline. The CDR3 spans 14 residues. CDR3 protein: CASSHPGVAYGYTF. In nucleotides, the CDR3 is TGTGCCAGCAGCCATCCAGGGGTCGCCTATGGCTACACCTTC.

The rearrangement links TRBV4-3 to TRBJ1-6; D gene ambiguous. The length of the CDR3 is 15 residues. Germline V gene data show CDR1 as LGHNA and CDR2 as YSLEER. V shed 1 base and J shed 11 bases, with 15 bases lying between them. The chain's CDR3 is CASSQALAGRTPLHF. DNA for the CDR3: TGCGCCAGCAGCCAAGCTCTGGCGGGTAGGACACCCCTCCACTTT.

The genes are TRBV19 and TRBJ2-1; D assignment may be TRBD1 or TRBD2 (5 bases each). Germline CDR1 LNHDA, CDR2 SQIVND (reference sequence). CDR3 length: 14 residues. V gave up 1 base and J gave up 3 bases, with 7 bases separating them. In DNA, the CDR3 is TGTGCCAGTAGTATAGGGGGGTACTACAATGAGCAGTTCTTC. It yields the protein CASSIGGYYNEQFF. The whole variable domain, filled in from reference TRBV19 and TRBJ2-1, reads DGGITQSPKYLFRKEGQNVTLSCEQNLNHDAMYWYRQDPGQGLRLIYYSQIVNDFQKGDIAEGYSVSREKKESFPLTVTSAQKNPTAFYLCASSIGGYYNEQFFGPGTRLTVL.

V gene TRBV21-1 combines with J gene TRBJ2-5; the D call TRBD2 from the table was never checked on the DNA. TRBV21-1 is flagged as a pseudogene. The CDR3 has 16 amino acids. The CDR3 DNA reads TGTGCCAGCAGCAAAGAGCCACTCGGGAGTGGAGAGACCCAGTACTTC. Translation: CASSKEPLGSGETQYF.

This rearrangement joins TRBV7-6 to TRBJ2-1; a weak D match, TRBD2 (5 bases). The CDR3 totals 13 residues. Germline assignment: CDR1 SGHVS and CDR2 FNYEAQ. With 0 bases removed from V and 5 bases from J, the gap between germline ends came to 5 bases. CDR3 residues: CASSLARDNEQFF. In DNA form, the CDR3 reads TGTGCCAGCAGCTTAGCGCGGGACAATGAGCAGTTCTTC.

The V gene is TRBV18, the J gene TRBJ1-3; no definite D call. Germline assignment: CDR1 KGHSH and CDR2 LQKENI. Trimming removed 0 bases at V and 0 bases at J, with 9 bases between. CDR3 length equals 16 residues. Here the CDR3 DNA reads TGTGCCAGCTCACCACCAAGCACGAGCTCTGGAAACACCATATATTTT. Its translation: CASSPPSTSSGNTIYF.

V and J are TRBV2 and TRBJ2-7; no clear D. Germline V gene data show CDR1 as SNHLY and CDR2 as FYNNEI. CDR3 size: 16 residues. V gave up 2 bases and J gave up 3 bases, with 17 bases separating them. CDR3 coding DNA: TGTGCCAGCAGTGAAAGGCCAGAGAATCTATACTACGAGCAGTACGTC. This translates into CASSERPENLYYEQYV.

This clone was observed once. This chain connects TRBV29-1 to TRBJ2-1; D gene unclear. Per the germline V gene, CDR1 is SQVTM and CDR2 is ANQGSEA. This CDR3 has 15 amino acids. The V gene lost 3 bases and the J gene lost 0 bases, with 12 bases spanning the gap. CDR3 sequence: CSVDRDQSSYNEQFF. The CDR3 region has the DNA TGCAGCGTTGATCGTGATCAGAGCTCCTACAATGAGCAGTTCTTC.

This chain joins TRBV29-1 and TRBJ2-6; D uncertain. Germline V lookup: CDR1 SQVTM, CDR2 ANQGSEA. The V gene lost 5 bases and the J gene lost 4 bases, with 15 bases spanning the gap. The CDR3 sequence is 15 residues long. CDR3 sequence reads: CSVSGRRAGANVLTF. The CDR3 bases are TGCAGCGTTTCAGGACGCCGTGCCGGGGCCAACGTCCTGACTTTC.

The chain recombines TRBV10-1 with TRBJ1-1; 8 bases are a match to TRBD1. The CDR3 sequence is 15 residues long. The trim removed 5 bases at V and 1 base at J, leaving 6 bases unmatched. Germline CDR1 reads WNHNN; CDR2 reads SYGVQD (reference sequence). This CDR3 reads CASSTRGTGNTEAFF. In nucleotides, the CDR3 is TGCGCCAGCAGTACCCGGGGGACAGGGAACACTGAAGCTTTCTTT.

This chain links TRBV7-9 with TRBJ2-1; 15 bases are a match to TRBD2. Germline-derived CDR1 and CDR2 are SEHNR and FQNEAQ (reference sequence). The J segment lost 9 bases and the V segment lost 7 bases, leaving 7 bases of the junction unmatched. There are 15 residues in the CDR3. The CDR3 region is CASTLGLAGGFEQFF. In DNA form, the CDR3 reads TGTGCCAGCACCCTCGGACTAGCGGGAGGGTTTGAGCAGTTCTTC.

The rearrangement joins TRBV18 to TRBJ1-6, with D unclear. The germline V and J ends were trimmed by 6 bases and 8 bases, with 17 bases remaining between them. In germline, CDR1 is KGHSH, CDR2 LQKENI. This CDR3 has 15 amino acids. Here the CDR3 DNA reads TGTGCCAGCTCTCCCTCGACGGTTGGGTATTCACCCCTCCACTTT. Translation: CASSPSTVGYSPLHF.